Each of the 16 T cell receptor beta chains below was sequenced from the same sample in a study of blood T cell repertoires in COVID-19. Method: immunoSEQ multiplex PCR; TCRdb's copy keeps in-frame clones and lacks some. The sample has approximately 24,000 clones; around 86% are singletons. Source material: peripheral blood. The receptor source for this set is a man in his forties or fifties with active COVID-19.

The rearrangement joins TRBV6-5 to TRBJ2-2; 8 bases match TRBD1. Germline V lookup: CDR1 MNHEY, CDR2 SVGAGI. The V and J ends lost 6 bases and 5 bases, in that order; junction bases with no gene match: 2. CDR3 length: 13 amino acids. This CDR3 is CASSRTGTGELFF. The CDR3 DNA is TGTGCCAGCAGCAGGACAGGGACCGGGGAGCTGTTTTTT.

The chain recombines TRBV5-5 with TRBJ1-4; D is undetermined. Trimming cost V 5 bases and J 0 bases, with 14 bases left between them. The length of the CDR3 is 16 residues. The germline V gene has CDR1 SGHKS and CDR2 YYEKEE (reference sequence). CDR3 amino acids: CASSSGDLTTNEKLFF. CDR3 nucleotides: TGTGCCAGCAGTAGTGGAGACCTAACAACTAATGAAAAACTGTTTTTT.

The rearrangement links TRBV11-3 to TRBJ1-1, with TRBD1 matching over 10 bases. Looked up from germline, CDR1 is SGHNT and CDR2 is YENEEA. There are 15 residues in the CDR3. The J segment lost 4 bases and the V segment lost 5 bases, leaving 7 bases of the junction unmatched. The CDR3 coding sequence is TGTGCCAGCAGCCCTCGACAGGGGGCAAGCACTGAAGCTTTCTTT. This gives the protein CASSPRQGASTEAFF.

V is TRBV18 and J is TRBJ1-5; 7 bases line up with TRBD1. This CDR3 contains 16 residues. V trimming: 1 base; J trimming: 4 bases; junction bases outside the gene matches: 7. Germline V gives CDR1 KGHSH, CDR2 LQKENI. The CDR3 DNA is TGTGCCAGCTCACCACTACCGGGACAGAGAAATCAGCCCCAGCATTTT. This encodes CASSPLPGQRNQPQHF. The variable domain in full, with the rest retrieved from reference TRBV18 and TRBJ1-5, is NAGVMQNPRHLVRRRGQEARLRCSPMKGHSHVYWYRQLPEEGLKFMVYLQKENIIDESGMPKERFSAEFPKEGPSILRIQQVVRGDSAAYFCASSPLPGQRNQPQHFGDGTRLSIL.

This chain connects TRBV5-6 to TRBJ2-2; TRBD2 might be the D (6 bases). The CDR3 is 16 amino acids. Germline loops: CDR1 SGHDT, CDR2 YYEEEE. V dropped 5 bases and J dropped 5 bases, with 19 bases sitting between them. For the CDR3, the DNA is TGTGCCAGCAGTCCCTCCCCTGCGGCGGGGACCGGGGAGCTGTTTTTT. Its protein product is CASSPSPAAGTGELFF.

This chain links TRBV5-4 with TRBJ2-3; D unresolved. Germline-derived CDR1 and CDR2 are SGHNT and YYREEE (reference sequence). This CDR3 has 12 amino acids. Deletions cut 4 bases from V and 7 bases from J, with 10 bases between. CDR3 protein: CASSMGSNTQYF. CDR3 bases: TGTGCCAGCAGCATGGGTAGTAATACGCAGTATTTT.

V is TRBV6-6 and J is TRBJ2-7, with D unclear. Germline V CDR1 and CDR2: MNHNY, SVGAGI (reference sequence). V gave up 2 bases and J gave up 1 base, with 15 bases separating them. This CDR3 contains 16 residues. The CDR3 DNA is TGTGCCAGCAGTTACGGCTTGGGCGCCCTATCCTACGAGCAGTACTTC. This translates into CASSYGLGALSYEQYF.

The chain uses TRBV10-3 and TRBJ2-7; possible D gene TRBD2, 6 bases. CDR1 is ENHRY and CDR2 is SYGVKD in the germline V gene. V was pared by 4 bases and J by 0 bases, with 10 bases between. The CDR3 sequence is 14 residues long. The CDR3 spells CAISVGGGSYEQYF. The CDR3 DNA follows: TGTGCCATCAGTGTTGGGGGAGGCTCCTACGAGCAGTACTTC.

V gene TRBV7-9 combines with J gene TRBJ2-1; 10 bases align to TRBD2. This CDR3 region has 19 residues. The junction had 10 bases not matched to a gene; V was cut back by 1 base and J by 1 base. Germline loops: CDR1 SEHNR, CDR2 FQNEAQ (reference sequence). CDR3 in amino acids: CASSLEGLAGVWSYNEQFF. In DNA, the CDR3 is TGTGCCAGCAGCTTAGAGGGCCTAGCGGGGGTGTGGTCCTACAATGAGCAGTTCTTC. The full variable domain, in which reference TRBV7-9 and TRBJ2-1 provide the parts outside the CDR3, is DTGVSQNPRHKITKRGQNVTFRCDPISEHNRLYWYRQTLGQGPEFLTYFQNEAQLEKSRLLSDRFSAERPKGSFSTLEIQRTEQGDSAMYLCASSLEGLAGVWSYNEQFFGPGTRLTVL.

The chain employs TRBV11-3 and TRBJ2-2; 7 bases fit TRBD1. Trimming removed 5 bases from V and 1 base from J; junction bases left unmatched: 4. Germline assignment: CDR1 SGHNT and CDR2 YENEEA. The CDR3 contains 15 residues. CDR3 amino acids: CASSIYRGNTGELFF. The CDR3 DNA sequence: TGTGCCAGCAGCATATACAGGGGGAACACCGGGGAGCTGTTTTTT.

This clone was recorded once. The chain uses TRBV4-1 and TRBJ2-7; 9 positions agree with TRBD1. Looked up from germline, CDR1 is MGHRA and CDR2 is YSYEKL. CDR3 length equals 16 residues. V was clipped by 1 base and J by 4 bases; unmatched bases: 8. In nucleotides, the CDR3 is TGCGCCAGCAGCCAAGCTCCCGCGACAGGGGGATACGAGCAGTACTTC. Amino acid sequence: CASSQAPATGGYEQYF.

The V gene is TRBV6-2 or TRBV6-3, the J gene TRBJ2-4; TRBD1 matches at 7 bases. V lost 0 bases and J lost 16; bases outside the gene matches: 9. The CDR3 is 13 residues long. Germline lookup yields CDR1 MNHEY and CDR2 SVGEGT. This CDR3 reads CASSYSTAQGRYF. The DNA for the CDR3 is TGTGCCAGCAGTTACTCGACGGCACAGGGGAGATACTTC.

Of note for this clone: Mismatch with germline at one junction end may stem from a read error. CDR3 coding DNA: TGTGCCAGCAGCTTCAGGGTAGACAATGGGCAGTTCTTC. This gives the protein CASSFRVDNGQFF. The chain couples TRBV25-1 to TRBJ2-1; perhaps TRBD1 as D (5 bases). Per germline, CDR1 MGHDK and CDR2 SYGVNS. This CDR3 spans 13 amino acids.

V gene TRBV5-4 combines with J gene TRBJ2-4; 9 bases align to TRBD1. Germline CDR1 is SGHNT and CDR2 is YYREEE (reference sequence). The CDR3 totals 15 residues. After removal of 4 bases from V and 9 bases from J, the junction contained 11 bases not matched to a gene. CDR3 protein: CASSLAGTGRGIQYF. The CDR3 DNA reads as TGTGCCAGCAGCCTAGCCGGGACAGGGCGGGGCATTCAGTACTTC.

This chain links TRBV3-1 (or the pseudogene TRBV3-2) with TRBJ2-3, with 8 bases fitting TRBD2. The CDR3 covers 19 residues. Germline assignment: CDR1 LGHDT and CDR2 YNNKEL (reference sequence). J was trimmed by 0 bases and V by 1 base; bases with no gene match: 12. This chain's CDR3 is CASSQASAGAYSSTDTQYF. In DNA form, the CDR3 reads TGTGCCAGCAGCCAAGCCTCAGCGGGGGCCTATTCTAGCACAGATACGCAGTATTTT.

As regards this clone: At one of its ends the junction is not consistent with the germline gene, which may arise from a read error. This chain links TRBV7-2 with TRBJ2-1, with 11 bases matching TRBD1. This CDR3 is 15 amino acids long. In germline, CDR1 is SGHTA, CDR2 FQGNSA. The CDR3 is CANSEGQGVYNEQFF. The CDR3 nucleotides read TGTGCCAACAGCGAGGGACAGGGGGTTTACAATGAGCAGTTCTTC.